Listed here is a single T cell receptor beta chain. What it recognizes is unknown. This sample is part of a study of early T cells in non-severe SARS-CoV-2 infection. Looking at the study overall: Chains stayed unpaired after sequencing of bulk RNA from unsorted whole blood.

CDR3 length: 13 residues. CDR1 is GTSNPN and CDR2 is SVGIG in the germline V gene (reference sequence). Trimming shortened V by 0 bases and J by 2 bases, and 8 bases separated the two germline ends. Researchers tagged individual cDNA molecules with unique molecular identifiers. TCRdb processed the 5' RACE reads anew with MiXCR; each CDR3 protein has one entry. The sample has some 60,000 distinct CDR3 sequences, roughly 10% seen once; the top ten hold over 8.5%. Regarding the study as a whole: Clonotype matching in VDJdb favored anti-spike CD8 responses and did not capture private and CD4 specificities.

The sequenced sample consisted of whole blood. This TCR derives from an adult who was a healthcare worker with PCR-confirmed SARS-CoV-2 infection or an uninfected control (not recorded which). The V gene is TRBV30, the J gene TRBJ2-7; D ambiguous. The CDR3 loop reads CAWSVEHPYEQYF. DNA of the CDR3: TGTGCCTGGAGTGTCGAACACCCCTACGAGCAGTACTTC.